The T cell receptor beta chain under discussion was sequenced for a study of T-cell memory formation after mild COVID-19. Using its own MiXCR run on the 5' RACE reads, TCRdb lists one record per CDR3 protein. The data show 190,000 or so distinct CDR3 sequences, roughly 23% seen once. Of note for this clonotype: Its antigen remains unknown.

Study outcomes and limitations: In pre-infection memory, a portion of responding clones appeared, which suggested that cross-reactive memory joined.

The CDR3 loop spans 15 amino acids. Trimming shortened V by 5 bases and J by 5 bases, and 16 bases separated the two germline ends. The V gene is TRBV12-3 or TRBV12-4, the J gene TRBJ1-3; no clear D. The source material was PBMCs or a T cell subset sorted from them (not recorded which). This TCR came from an adult woman who had mild COVID-19 (a few samples of this study predate the infection). Cell type and time point are not known. The CDR3 protein is CASSPEFLPRNTIYF. CDR3 sequence (DNA): TGTGCCAGCAGTCCCGAATTCTTGCCTAGAAACACCATATATTTT.